A few counts support the clone carrying this TCR beta chain. With 6 bases removed from V and 7 bases from J, the gap between germline ends came to 12 bases. CDR3 size: 13 residues. The data stem from a study of regulatory T cells in long-lasting Graves disease. Construction of TCR beta libraries relied on iRepertoire HTBI primers and on Arm-PCR targeting CDR3 regions. TCRdb independently ran MiXCR on the multiplex PCR reads; one entry per CDR3 protein. The repertoire holds some 560,000 distinct CDR3 sequences, with more than 15% as singletons. The time point was: newly diagnosed GD, antithyroid drugs for less than 3 months. TCR sequences were obtained from RNA taken from PBMCs. American Thyroid Association guidelines defined how Graves' disease was diagnosed. The data were also submitted as part of a second study, on T cells in Graves' hyperthyroidism and ophthalmopathy. As reported in that work: A 13 V-J model separated ophthalmopathy from stable hyperthyroidism.

The chain carries TRBV12-3 or TRBV12-4 and TRBJ1-4, with D possibly matching TRBD1 (6 bases). The source of this sequence is a woman aged 35 to 60 with Graves disease. The sequencing used peripheral blood mononuclear cells (PBMCs), collected at new diagnosis, from a patient treated with antithyroid drugs. The DNA for the CDR3 is TGTGCCAGCAGGGGCAGGGGTTCTGAAAAACTGTTTTTT. It is translated as CASRGRGSEKLFF.